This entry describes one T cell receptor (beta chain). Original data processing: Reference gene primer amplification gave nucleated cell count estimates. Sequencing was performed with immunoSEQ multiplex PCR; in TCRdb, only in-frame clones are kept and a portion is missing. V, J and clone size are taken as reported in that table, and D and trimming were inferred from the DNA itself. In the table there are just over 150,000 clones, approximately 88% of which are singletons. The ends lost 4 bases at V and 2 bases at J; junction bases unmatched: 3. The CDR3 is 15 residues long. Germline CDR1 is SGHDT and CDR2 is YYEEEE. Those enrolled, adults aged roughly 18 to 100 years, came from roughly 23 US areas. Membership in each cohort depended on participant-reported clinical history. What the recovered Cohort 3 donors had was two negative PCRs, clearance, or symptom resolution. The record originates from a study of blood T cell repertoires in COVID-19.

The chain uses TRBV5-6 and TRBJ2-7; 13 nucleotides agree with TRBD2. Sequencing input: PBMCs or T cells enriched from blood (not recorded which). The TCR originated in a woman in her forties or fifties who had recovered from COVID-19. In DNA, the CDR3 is TGTGCCAGCAGCCACGGACTAGCGGGGGCCTACGAGCAGTACTTC. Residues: CASSHGLAGAYEQYF. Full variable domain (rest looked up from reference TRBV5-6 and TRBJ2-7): DAGVTQSPTHLIKTRGQQVTLRCSPKSGHDTVSWYQQALGQGPQFIFQYYEEEERQRGNFPDRFSGHQFPNYSSELNVNALLLGDSALYLCASSHGLAGAYEQYFGPGTRLTVT.